The clone carrying this TCR beta chain has just a few counts. The antigen remains unidentified. This CDR3 is built from 14 residues. Germline loops: CDR1 SGHRS, CDR2 YFSETQ. After removal of 1 base from V and 5 bases from J, the junction contained 4 bases not matched to a gene. This record comes from a study of T cells after yellow fever vaccination. TCRdb re-analysed the 5' RACE reads in MiXCR, keeping a single row per CDR3 protein. The sample has some 340,000 distinct CDR3 sequences; approximately 11% are singletons. Whole-study results and caveats: Though weaker, the secondary response peaked faster, on day 5 versus 15.

This rearrangement joins TRBV5-1 to TRBJ2-5; 8 bases agree with TRBD2. Source: CD4+ T cells sorted from PBMCs, taken 45 days after the yellow fever booster vaccination. This receptor was obtained from a man between 18 and 35 years old who received the YFV17D yellow fever vaccine. The CDR3 reads CASSLFPGGETQYF. As DNA, the CDR3 is TGCGCCAGCAGCTTGTTTCCGGGGGGGGAGACCCAGTACTTC.